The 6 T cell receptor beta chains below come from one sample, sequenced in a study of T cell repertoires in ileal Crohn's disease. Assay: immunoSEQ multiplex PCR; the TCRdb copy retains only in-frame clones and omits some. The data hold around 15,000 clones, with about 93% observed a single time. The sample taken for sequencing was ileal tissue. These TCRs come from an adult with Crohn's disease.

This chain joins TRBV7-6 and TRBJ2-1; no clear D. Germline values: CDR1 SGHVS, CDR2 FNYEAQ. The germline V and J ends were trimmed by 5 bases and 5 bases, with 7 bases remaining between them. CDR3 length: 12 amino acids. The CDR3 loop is CASSPVHNEQFF. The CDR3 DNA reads TGTGCCAGCAGCCCAGTCCACAATGAGCAGTTCTTC.

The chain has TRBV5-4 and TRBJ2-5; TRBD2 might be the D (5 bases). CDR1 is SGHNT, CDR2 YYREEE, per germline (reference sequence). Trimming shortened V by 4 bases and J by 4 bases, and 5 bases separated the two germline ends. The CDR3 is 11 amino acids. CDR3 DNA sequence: TGTGCCAGCAGCGGAGGAGAGACCCAGTACTTC. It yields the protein CASSGGETQYF.

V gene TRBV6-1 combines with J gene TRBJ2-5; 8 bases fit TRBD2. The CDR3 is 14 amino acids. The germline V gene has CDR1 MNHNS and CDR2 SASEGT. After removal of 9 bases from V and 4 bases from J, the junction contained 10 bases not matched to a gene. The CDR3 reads CASSGARSRETQYF. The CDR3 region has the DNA TGTGCCAGTAGCGGGGCCCGCTCCAGAGAGACCCAGTACTTC.

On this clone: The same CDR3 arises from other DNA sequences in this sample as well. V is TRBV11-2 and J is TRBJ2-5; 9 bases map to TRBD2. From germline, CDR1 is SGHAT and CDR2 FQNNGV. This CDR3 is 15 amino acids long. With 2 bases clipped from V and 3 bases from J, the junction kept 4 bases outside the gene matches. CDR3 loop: CASSLSGGGEETQYF. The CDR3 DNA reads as TGTGCCAGCAGCTTATCAGGCGGGGGGGAAGAGACCCAGTACTTC.

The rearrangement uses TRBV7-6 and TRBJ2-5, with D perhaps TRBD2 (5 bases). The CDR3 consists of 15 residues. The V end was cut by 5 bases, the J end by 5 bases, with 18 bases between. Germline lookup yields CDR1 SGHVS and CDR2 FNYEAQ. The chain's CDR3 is CASSLVMGSSETQYF. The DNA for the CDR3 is TGTGCCAGCAGCCTCGTAATGGGGAGCAGTGAGACCCAGTACTTC.

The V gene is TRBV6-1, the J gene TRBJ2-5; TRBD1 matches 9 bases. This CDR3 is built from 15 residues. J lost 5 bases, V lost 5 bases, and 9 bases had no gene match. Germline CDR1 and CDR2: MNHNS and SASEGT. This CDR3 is CASSLDRGGFETQYF. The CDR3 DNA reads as TGTGCCAGCAGTCTGGACAGGGGTGGTTTCGAGACCCAGTACTTC.